The next 8 T cell receptor beta chains were all read from a single sample in a study of T cell responses to AZD1222 COVID-19 vaccine. The protocol was immunoSEQ multiplex PCR, while the TCRdb copy is restricted to in-frame clones and leaves out a portion. The sample contains roughly 120,000 clones, roughly 91% of which appear only once. Sequenced material: peripheral blood, taken 28 days after the second AZD1222 dose. These receptor sequences come from an adult who received the AZD1222 COVID-19 vaccine.

The chain couples TRBV2 to TRBJ2-5; D is unresolved. The CDR3 is 12 residues long. The V end was cut by 8 bases, the J end by 7 bases, with 14 bases between. The germline V gene has CDR1 SNHLY and CDR2 FYNNEI. The CDR3 reads CASSDLDGTQYF. In DNA form, the CDR3 reads TGTGCCAGCTCGGACCTGGACGGGACCCAGTACTTC. Variable domain in full (rest from reference TRBV2 and TRBJ2-5): EPEVTQTPSHQVTQMGQEVILRCVPISNHLYFYWYRQILGQKVEFLVSFYNNEISEKSEIFDDQFSVERPDGSNFTLKIRSTKLEDSAMYFCASSDLDGTQYFGPGTRLLVL.

The rearrangement joins TRBV5-6 to TRBJ1-2; D gene unclear. CDR3 length: 14 residues. The ends were cut back, 0 bases at V and 8 bases at J, with 14 bases in the middle. Germline CDR1 and CDR2: SGHDT and YYEEEE. The CDR3 sequence is CASSLVQVPSGYTF. Written as DNA, the CDR3 is TGTGCCAGCAGCTTGGTTCAGGTCCCCTCGGGCTACACCTTC.

The chain has TRBV6-5 and TRBJ1-5; no clear D. V lost 0 bases and J 4 bases, leaving 4 bases between the germline ends. Germline V gene lookup returns CDR1 MNHEY and CDR2 SVGAGI. The CDR3 runs 13 residues. The CDR3: CASSYSKNQPQHF. In DNA form, the CDR3 reads TGTGCCAGCAGTTACTCGAAGAATCAGCCCCAGCATTTT.

Written as DNA, the CDR3 is TGTGCCAGTAGTAGGGCAGATACGCAGTATTTT. This gives the protein CASSRADTQYF. The rearrangement links TRBV19 to TRBJ2-3; D unclear. Trimming took 4 bases from V and 4 from J, leaving 3 bases between them. Germline V lookup: CDR1 LNHDA, CDR2 SQIVND (reference sequence). There are 11 residues in the CDR3.

This chain links TRBV10-3 with TRBJ2-7, with a tentative D call TRBD1 (5 bases). CDR3 length: 11 residues. Germline V gene sequence: CDR1 ENHRY, CDR2 SYGVKD. With 2 bases removed from V and 7 bases from J, the gap between germline ends came to 6 bases. CDR3 loop: CAISEGAEQYF. Written as DNA, the CDR3 is TGTGCCATCAGTGAGGGGGCAGAGCAGTACTTC.

This chain links TRBV3-1 (or the pseudogene TRBV3-2) with TRBJ2-3, with D hard to call. In germline, CDR1 is LGHDT, CDR2 YNNKEL (reference sequence). Trimming removed 4 bases from V and 6 bases from J, with 14 bases in between. The CDR3 has 14 amino acids. The chain's CDR3 is CASSRAASPDTQYF. CDR3 coding DNA: TGTGCCAGCAGCCGGGCAGCTTCCCCGGATACGCAGTATTTT.

The chain joins TRBV7-3 to TRBJ2-1, with a tentative D call TRBD2 (7 bases). Trimming took 3 bases from V and 7 from J, leaving 16 bases between them. The CDR3 has 15 amino acids. Germline V lookup: CDR1 SGHTA, CDR2 FQGTGA. CDR3 in DNA: TGTGCCAGCAGCTTGTCGGGGGGCCCGGGGAATGAGCAGTTCTTC. The encoded protein is CASSLSGGPGNEQFF.

This chain joins TRBV5-8 and TRBJ1-2; D call uncertain. Germline CDR1 and CDR2: SGHTS and YDEGEE. V lost 3 bases, J lost 0 bases, and 18 bases lay in between. This CDR3 comprises 17 residues. The CDR3 DNA is TGTGCCAGCAGCTCCCAGGCCGCTTTTACTTCTAACTATGGCTACACCTTC. Translating gives CASSSQAAFTSNYGYTF.